This T cell receptor beta chain emerged from a study of STAT3 mutations in large granular lymphocyte leukemia. This clone appeared a few times. Its cognate antigen is unknown. CDR1 is MRHNA and CDR2 is SNTAGT in the germline V gene. The CDR3 loop spans 14 amino acids. The V gene lost 6 bases and the J gene lost 1 base, with 12 bases spanning the gap. Study-wide results and caveats: In several patients, dominant TCR clone burden exceeded STAT3 mutant burden. Every T-cell large granular lymphocyte leukemia patient had at least one immunodominant TCR beta clonotype.

Profiled with immunoSEQ multiplex PCR; TCRdb holds only in-frame clones, not every one. The data contain several thousand clones, around 90% of them singletons. The chain links TRBV6-4 to TRBJ1-1, with D tentatively TRBD1 (5 bases). The origin of this receptor is a man aged 55 to 70 with T-cell large granular lymphocyte leukemia. Some clones in this sample may be carry-over from other donors' samples. Sample: peripheral blood mononuclear cells. This CDR3 reads CASRPGTWNTEAFF. The CDR3 DNA is TGTGCCAGCAGGCCGGGGACGTGGAACACTGAAGCTTTCTTT.